A single sample gave rise to the 27 T cell receptor beta chains below, sequenced in a study of cytotoxic CD8 clonotypes in ibrutinib-treated CLL. Assay: immunoSEQ multiplex PCR; the TCRdb copy retains only in-frame clones and omits some. The repertoire includes approximately 25,000 clones, nearly 70% of them detected once, and just over 50% sits in the top ten. Sequenced material: PBMCs, taken at disease progression, from a patient treated with ibrutinib. These receptors all come from a human donor with chronic lymphocytic leukemia.

V and J are TRBV11-2 and TRBJ2-2, with TRBD1 as a possible D gene (6 bases). The V end lost 7 bases, the J end lost 9 bases, and 18 bases lay between the germline ends. Looked up from germline, CDR1 is SGHAT and CDR2 is FQNNGV. CDR3 length: 14 residues. CDR3 region: CASTPSTGYWELFF. The CDR3 nucleotides are TGTGCCAGCACCCCTTCCACAGGGTATTGGGAGCTGTTTTTT. The full variable domain, with the rest looked up from reference TRBV11-2 and TRBJ2-2, is EAGVAQSPRYKIIEKRQSVAFWCNPISGHATLYWYQQILGQGPKLLIQFQNNGVVDDSQLPKDRFSAERLKGVDSTLKIQPAKLEDSAVYLCASTPSTGYWELFFGEGSRLTVL.

In DNA form, the CDR3 reads TGTGCCAGCAGTGCCTACAGGGGAAGGGACACTGAAGCTTTCTTT. Amino acid sequence: CASSAYRGRDTEAFF. This chain joins TRBV6-1 and TRBJ1-1; TRBD1 aligns across 7 bases. From germline, CDR1 is MNHNS and CDR2 SASEGT. The CDR3 runs 15 residues. Germline trimming cut 4 bases from V and 3 bases from J; bases unmatched to any gene: 8.

This chain connects TRBV7-8 to TRBJ1-5; D ambiguous. In germline, CDR1 is SGHVS, CDR2 FQNEAQ. Trimming pared 1 base from V and 6 bases from J, leaving 7 bases between. The CDR3 is 13 amino acids. For the CDR3, the DNA is TGTGCCAGCAGCTTAGGAGAGGGTCAGCCCCAGCATTTT. This gives the protein CASSLGEGQPQHF.

The chain employs TRBV5-1 and TRBJ1-2; 8 bases are shared with TRBD1. The CDR3 contains 15 residues. Losses at the gene ends were 3 bases for V and 2 bases for J; bases not matched to a gene: 6. CDR1 and CDR2 from the germline V gene are SGHRS and YFSETQ. The CDR3 DNA is TGCGCCAGCAGCTCGGGGGGACAGGAAAACTATGGCTACACCTTC. It codes for CASSSGGQENYGYTF.

The V gene is TRBV30, the J gene TRBJ2-7; D may be TRBD1 (6 bases). Germline V CDR1 and CDR2: GTSNPN, SVGIG (reference sequence). The CDR3 contains 12 residues. Trimming removed 3 bases from V and 1 base from J, with 7 bases in between. CDR3 sequence: CAWRGTSYEQYF. For the CDR3, the DNA is TGTGCCTGGAGAGGGACATCCTACGAGCAGTACTTC.

The V gene is TRBV18, the J gene TRBJ2-3, with D perhaps matching TRBD1 or TRBD2 (6 bases each). CDR3 length equals 14 residues. Looked up from germline, CDR1 is KGHSH and CDR2 is LQKENI. Trimming removed 6 bases at V and 4 bases at J, with 14 bases between. CDR3 coding DNA: TGTGCCAGCTCTGACGGGGGCCTCGCAGATACGCAGTATTTT. Its protein is CASSDGGLADTQYF.

CDR3 loop: CASSISSAYEQYF. The CDR3 bases are TGTGCCAGTAGTATCTCATCTGCCTACGAGCAGTACTTC. The chain is built from TRBV19 and TRBJ2-7, with D unclear. The CDR3 runs 13 residues. V was trimmed by 3 bases and J by 2 bases, leaving 8 bases between them. Looked up from germline, CDR1 is LNHDA and CDR2 is SQIVND (reference sequence).

The CDR3 region is CASSRVGWDGYTF. The CDR3 DNA reads as TGTGCCAGCTCGAGAGTGGGGTGGGATGGCTACACCTTC. This chain connects TRBV7-9 to TRBJ1-2; the D is unclear. V was cut by 8 bases and J by 6 bases, with 16 bases left in between. This CDR3 comprises 13 residues. Germline-derived CDR1 and CDR2 are SEHNR and FQNEAQ (reference sequence).

This chain joins TRBV5-1 and TRBJ2-1; D may be TRBD1 or TRBD2 (6 bases each). The CDR3 spans 16 residues. The ends were cut back, 4 bases at V and 0 bases at J, with 14 bases in the middle. Germline loops: CDR1 SGHRS, CDR2 YFSETQ. The CDR3 loop reads CASSPGGGFSYNEQFF. In DNA form, the CDR3 reads TGCGCCAGCAGCCCCGGAGGGGGGTTCTCCTACAATGAGCAGTTCTTC.

The chain combines TRBV2 with TRBJ2-3, with D uncertain. The CDR3 totals 14 residues. The V gene's germline CDR1 is SNHLY and CDR2 FYNNEI. Trimming removed 4 bases from V and 0 bases from J, with 8 bases in between. The CDR3 spells CASSVGGSTDTQYF. In DNA, the CDR3 is TGTGCCAGCAGTGTAGGCGGAAGCACAGATACGCAGTATTTT.

The chain carries TRBV5-1 and TRBJ2-7; TRBD1 or TRBD2 may be the D gene (6 bases each). The V gene's germline CDR1 is SGHRS and CDR2 YFSETQ. The CDR3 sequence is 13 residues long. Trimming removed 4 bases from V and 4 bases from J, with 12 bases in between. The CDR3 sequence: CASSPGDTYEQYF. In nucleotides, the CDR3 is TGCGCCAGCAGCCCGGGGGACACGTACGAGCAGTACTTC.

This clone has only a few counts. This sequence joins TRBV25-1 and TRBJ1-6; 7 bases align to TRBD1. The V and J ends lost 6 bases and 8 bases, in that order; junction bases with no gene match: 4. This CDR3 spans 13 amino acids. CDR1 is MGHDK, CDR2 SYGVNS, per germline. Here the CDR3 reads CASRRGTDSPLHF. CDR3 DNA: TGTGCCAGCAGGAGAGGGACAGATTCACCCCTCCACTTT.

This sequence joins TRBV2 and TRBJ2-1, with TRBD1 matching over 7 bases. CDR3 length equals 15 residues. Losses at the gene ends were 0 bases for V and 6 bases for J; bases not matched to a gene: 5. Germline V gene sequence: CDR1 SNHLY, CDR2 FYNNEI. In nucleotides, the CDR3 is TGTGCCAGCAGTGAAGCGGCTTCAGGGGGCAATGAGCAGTTCTTC. Protein: CASSEAASGGNEQFF.

This clone was observed a few times. The chain uses TRBV2 and TRBJ2-5; perhaps D is TRBD1 or TRBD2 (5 bases each). Trimming shortened V by 9 bases and J by 2 bases, and 19 bases separated the two germline ends. Germline CDR1 SNHLY, CDR2 FYNNEI. The CDR3 consists of 15 residues. For the CDR3, the DNA is TGTGCCAGTTACTTGACGGGGACCGCTCAAGAGACCCAGTACTTC. Residues: CASYLTGTAQETQYF.

The chain employs TRBV4-2 and TRBJ1-5; a weak D match, TRBD1 (6 bases). From germline, CDR1 is LGHNA and CDR2 YNFKEQ. Trimming left V 3 bases short and J 3 bases short, with 21 bases between. This CDR3 is 18 amino acids long. The CDR3 DNA reads as TGTGCCAGCAGCCAGGATGAGGTGTCCAGGGGAGTCAATCAGCCCCAGCATTTT. Residues: CASSQDEVSRGVNQPQHF.

The chain uses TRBV19 and TRBJ1-4; D call uncertain. V gave up 8 bases and J gave up 5 bases, with 15 bases separating them. CDR1 LNHDA and CDR2 SQIVND come from the germline V gene (reference sequence). This CDR3 has 14 residues. The CDR3 spells CASGISLTNEKLFF. The DNA for the CDR3 is TGTGCCAGTGGGATATCTTTGACAAATGAAAAACTGTTTTTT.

This clone was observed a single time. The genes are TRBV13 and TRBJ1-2; D is possibly TRBD1 (5 bases). Germline-derived CDR1 and CDR2 are PRHDT and FYEKMQ (reference sequence). The CDR3 loop spans 14 amino acids. V shed 3 bases and J shed 4 bases, with 12 bases lying between them. This chain's CDR3 is CASSFTRGGYGYTF. The CDR3 DNA is TGTGCCAGCAGCTTCACTAGGGGAGGCTATGGCTACACCTTC.

The gene calls are TRBV10-1 and TRBJ1-5; 8 bases are shared with TRBD1. This CDR3 has 15 residues. V was clipped by 7 bases and J by 0 bases; unmatched bases: 5. Per the germline V gene, CDR1 is WNHNN and CDR2 is SYGVQD (reference sequence). CDR3 region: CASKDRDYSNQPQHF. In DNA, the CDR3 is TGCGCCAGCAAGGACAGGGACTATAGCAATCAGCCCCAGCATTTT.

The chain has TRBV5-4 and TRBJ1-1, with 8 bases identical to TRBD1. The V segment lost 0 bases and the J segment 11 bases; nucleotides outside the gene matches: 3. The CDR3 runs to 12 residues. CDR1 is SGHNT and CDR2 is YYREEE in the germline V gene (reference sequence). The chain's CDR3 is CASSLASGGAFF. The CDR3, as DNA: TGTGCCAGCAGCTTGGCGTCAGGGGGCGCTTTCTTT. The full variable domain, completed using reference TRBV5-4 and TRBJ1-1, is ETGVTQSPTHLIKTRGQQVTLRCSSQSGHNTVSWYQQALGQGPQFIFQYYREEENGRGNFPPRFSGLQFPNYSSELNVNALELDDSALYLCASSLASGGAFFGQGTRLTVV.

This chain uses TRBV9 with TRBJ2-2; D remains unclear. V gave up 5 bases and J gave up 0 bases, with 11 bases separating them. Looked up from germline, CDR1 is SGDLS and CDR2 is YYNGEE. This CDR3 region has 15 residues. The CDR3 DNA follows: TGTGCCAGCAGAGATGGGATATCGAACACCGGGGAGCTGTTTTTT. The encoded protein is CASRDGISNTGELFF.

The rearrangement joins TRBV19 to TRBJ2-2; no definite D call. The CDR3 is 13 residues long. The germline V gene has CDR1 LNHDA and CDR2 SQIVND (reference sequence). V lost 3 bases to trimming and J lost 7 bases, with 9 bases between them. CDR3 coding DNA: TGTGCCAGTAGTATTTCTTGGGGCGGGGAGCTGTTTTTT. Translation: CASSISWGGELFF. Full variable domain (missing parts from reference TRBV19 and TRBJ2-2): DGGITQSPKYLFRKEGQNVTLSCEQNLNHDAMYWYRQDPGQGLRLIYYSQIVNDFQKGDIAEGYSVSREKKESFPLTVTSAQKNPTAFYLCASSISWGGELFFGEGSRLTVL.

The V gene is TRBV27, the J gene TRBJ1-4, with a tentative D call TRBD1 (5 bases). The CDR3 spans 15 residues. Looked up from germline, CDR1 is MNHEY and CDR2 is SMNVEV (reference sequence). Deletions cut 6 bases from V and 3 bases from J, with 14 bases between. The CDR3 DNA follows: TGTGCCAGCAGGGTAGGAGGGGCCCCTAATGAAAAACTGTTTTTT. This gives the protein CASRVGGAPNEKLFF.

The chain recombines TRBV18 with TRBJ1-1, with a tentative D call TRBD1 (6 bases). This CDR3 has 14 amino acids. The V end was cut by 6 bases, the J end by 4 bases, with 15 bases between. CDR1 is KGHSH, CDR2 LQKENI, per germline. CDR3 loop: CASSQQGGGTEAFF. The CDR3 DNA follows: TGTGCCAGCTCGCAACAGGGCGGAGGCACTGAAGCTTTCTTT.

The chain couples TRBV6-1 to TRBJ2-1, with TRBD1 as a possible D gene (7 bases). The V and J ends lost 10 bases and 4 bases respectively, with 17 bases between them. The CDR3 spans 14 residues. CDR1 and CDR2 (germline): MNHNS, SASEGT. The CDR3 loop is CAIPGGLDYNEQFF. The CDR3, as DNA: TGTGCCATCCCAGGGGGGTTGGATTACAATGAGCAGTTCTTC.

This clone was recorded once. J is TRBJ2-3 and V is TRBV2; possible D gene TRBD1, 6 bases. From germline, CDR1 is SNHLY and CDR2 FYNNEI. Trimming pared 8 bases from V and 5 bases from J, leaving 11 bases between. The CDR3 consists of 12 residues. The CDR3 nucleotides are TGTGCCAGCGGCCCGACAGGAGATACGCAGTATTTT. Translated: CASGPTGDTQYF.

The chain couples TRBV5-1 to TRBJ2-5; 9 bases fit TRBD1. Germline CDR1 and CDR2: SGHRS and YFSETQ. Losses at the gene ends were 4 bases for V and 3 bases for J; bases not matched to a gene: 13. This CDR3 comprises 17 residues. CDR3 residues: CASSPGQGLGSKETQYF. CDR3 nucleotides: TGCGCCAGCAGCCCAGGACAGGGGCTGGGTTCGAAAGAGACCCAGTACTTC. Supplemented by reference TRBV5-1 and TRBJ2-5, the full variable domain reads KAGVTQTPRYLIKTRGQQVTLSCSPISGHRSVSWYQQTPGQGLQFLFEYFSETQRNKGNFPGRFSGRQFSNSRSEMNVSTLELGDSALYLCASSPGQGLGSKETQYFGPGTRLLVL.

This rearrangement joins TRBV6-6 to TRBJ2-1, with TRBD2 identical over 14 bases. The V gene end was trimmed by 5 bases and the J gene end by 4 bases; junction bases not matched to a gene: 4. Looked up from germline, CDR1 is MNHNY and CDR2 is SVGAGI (reference sequence). The CDR3 runs 16 residues. This CDR3 is CASSRTSGGPYNEQFF. CDR3 nucleotides: TGTGCCAGCAGTCGGACTAGCGGGGGGCCATACAATGAGCAGTTCTTC.